Below are 23 T cell receptor beta chains sequenced from a single sample in a study of vaccination effects on CD4 cells after COVID-19. These receptors have no identified antigens. Peptide-pool stimulation followed by sequencing identified expanded antigen-specific CD4+ clonotypes in the ViraFEST assay. CD4+ T cell isolation took place after about 11 days of culture. In the vaccine recipients, nucleocapsid antibodies were negative and there was no prior SARS-CoV-2 infection. The data were produced by immunoSEQ multiplex PCR, yet TCRdb's version contains in-frame clones alone and is incomplete. The sample holds over 30,000 clones, around 67% seen once. The source was CD4+ T cells from PBMCs cultured with SARS-CoV-2 spike peptides, collected before COVID-19 vaccination. The receptors derive from a human donor who received a COVID-19 vaccine.

The CDR3 nucleotides read TGTGCCAGCAGCTTAAGGGGCAGGGTTGATCAGCCCCAGCATTTT. This gives the protein CASSLRGRVDQPQHF. The chain employs TRBV7-6 and TRBJ1-5; weak D call: TRBD1 (5 bases). Germline CDR1 is SGHVS and CDR2 is FNYEAQ. CDR3 size: 15 residues. V was clipped by 2 bases and J by 5 bases, with 13 bases between them. The full variable domain, with the rest looked up from reference TRBV7-6 and TRBJ1-5, is GAGVSQSPRYKVTKRGQDVALRCDPISGHVSLYWYRQALGQGPEFLTYFNYEAQQDKSGLPNDRFSAERPEGSISTLTIQRTEQRDSAMYRCASSLRGRVDQPQHFGDGTRLSIL.

The V gene is TRBV7-6, the J gene TRBJ1-2; the D is unclear. V dropped 5 bases and J dropped 0 bases, with 16 bases sitting between them. There are 16 residues in the CDR3. Germline-derived CDR1 and CDR2 are SGHVS and FNYEAQ. The CDR3 sequence: CASSPDRDIANYGYTF. In DNA form, the CDR3 reads TGTGCCAGCAGCCCCGACCGAGACATAGCTAACTATGGCTACACCTTC.

This clone came up a few times. The chain couples TRBV19 to TRBJ1-6, with unresolved D. Trimming took off 5 bases at V and 7 bases at J, with 12 bases between the two ends. This CDR3 is 14 amino acids long. Per germline, CDR1 LNHDA and CDR2 SQIVND (reference sequence). This CDR3 is CASSEGRENSPLHF. In nucleotides, the CDR3 is TGTGCCAGTAGTGAAGGACGTGAGAATTCACCCCTCCACTTT.

This chain connects TRBV15 to TRBJ2-3, with 13 bases aligning to TRBD2. This CDR3 is built from 16 residues. Trimming removed 2 bases from V and 4 bases from J; junction bases left unmatched: 3. Looked up from germline, CDR1 is LNHNV and CDR2 is YYDKDF (reference sequence). CDR3 sequence reads: CATSRRLAGGSDTQYF. The CDR3 nucleotides are TGTGCCACCAGCAGAAGACTAGCGGGAGGTTCAGATACGCAGTATTTT.

This clone was recorded only once. V usage is TRBV19 and J usage is TRBJ2-1, with 11 bases lining up with TRBD2. CDR3 length equals 14 residues. Germline CDR1 reads LNHDA; CDR2 reads SQIVND (reference sequence). Trimming at V came to 5 bases and at J to 9 bases, leaving 6 bases not matched to a gene. As DNA, the CDR3 is TGTGCCAGTAGTCTTGTTACTAGCGGGGGTGAGCAGTTCTTC. Its protein product is CASSLVTSGGEQFF.

The rearrangement joins TRBV10-3 to TRBJ2-7; maybe TRBD2 (7 bases). The V end lost 6 bases, the J end lost 6 bases, and 18 bases lay between the germline ends. The CDR3 contains 14 residues. The V gene's germline CDR1 is ENHRY and CDR2 SYGVKD. As DNA, the CDR3 is TGTGCCATCAGCTTTGAGGGGGGGGCTAGCGAGCAGTACTTC. Its translation is CAISFEGGASEQYF.

As regards this clone: An end of the junction does not agree with germline; a read error may underlie this. The rearrangement links TRBV7-7 to TRBJ2-2; TRBD2 agrees at 12 bases. The CDR3 totals 15 residues. The germline V gene has CDR1 SSHAT and CDR2 FNYEAQ (reference sequence). The CDR3 sequence: CASSPSGGAAGELFF. The CDR3 bases are TGTGCTAGCAGCCCTAGCGGGGGGGCGGCCGGGGAGCTGTTTTTT. Filled out from reference TRBV7-7 and TRBJ2-2, the complete variable domain reads GAGVSQSPRYKVTKRGQDVTLRCDPISSHATLYWYQQALGQGPEFLTYFNYEAQPDKSGLPSDRFSAERPEGSISTLTIQRTEQRDSAMYRCASSPSGGAAGELFFGEGSRLTVL.

This clone was seen a few times. The chain joins TRBV11-2 to TRBJ2-1; 15 bases line up with TRBD2. Germline CDR1 reads SGHAT; CDR2 reads FQNNGV. The CDR3 sequence is 14 residues long. With V trimmed by 3 bases and J by 15 bases, 6 bases remained unmatched. The CDR3 region is CASSFRTSGGAGFF. CDR3 DNA: TGTGCCAGCAGCTTCAGGACTAGCGGGGGGGCCGGGTTCTTC.

The chain links TRBV12-2 to TRBJ2-1; the D call in the table, TRBD2, was not verified against the DNA. TRBV12-2 is shown as a pseudogene. There are 14 residues in the CDR3. In DNA, the CDR3 is TGTGCAAGTCGCTTTGCTCCGGGAGTAAGGGAGCAGTTCTTC. Protein sequence: CASRFAPGVREQFF.

The chain couples TRBV10-3 to TRBJ1-5; D is perhaps TRBD1 (6 bases). This CDR3 is 15 amino acids long. The V gene's germline CDR1 is ENHRY and CDR2 SYGVKD. Trimming removed 3 bases from V and 6 bases from J, with 15 bases in between. CDR3 protein: CAISEFSGELQPQHF. CDR3 DNA sequence: TGTGCCATCAGTGAATTTTCAGGGGAGCTTCAGCCCCAGCATTTT.

The chain uses TRBV2 and TRBJ1-5; D not certain. CDR1 SNHLY and CDR2 FYNNEI come from the germline V gene. Deletions cut 6 bases from V and 0 bases from J, with 6 bases between. This CDR3 spans 13 amino acids. CDR3 sequence reads: CASSLGSNQPQHF. Here the CDR3 DNA reads TGTGCCAGCAGCCTGGGTAGCAATCAGCCCCAGCATTTT.

CDR3 nucleotide sequence: TGTGCCAGCAGCTTGGCGACAGGGACGGGGAACACCATATATTTT. Translated, it gives CASSLATGTGNTIYF. The V gene is TRBV5-4, the J gene TRBJ1-3; 7 nucleotides match TRBD1. CDR1 is SGHNT and CDR2 is YYREEE in the germline V gene (reference sequence). This CDR3 is built from 15 residues. With V trimmed by 0 bases and J by 7 bases, 7 bases remained unmatched.

The V gene is TRBV28, the J gene TRBJ1-1; D not resolved. From germline, CDR1 is MDHEN and CDR2 SYDVKM. Trimming pared 4 bases from V and 8 bases from J, leaving 8 bases between. This CDR3 is built from 11 residues. CDR3 in amino acids: CASSSQSEAFF. The CDR3 DNA sequence: TGTGCCAGCAGTTCCCAGTCCGAAGCTTTCTTT.

The rearrangement links TRBV5-1 to TRBJ2-1; D is unresolved. This CDR3 contains 15 residues. Germline values: CDR1 SGHRS, CDR2 YFSETQ. The germline V and J ends were trimmed by 0 bases and 8 bases, with 15 bases remaining between them. In nucleotides, the CDR3 is TGCGCCAGCAGCTTGGGACGCCAAACATCGGATGAGCAGTTCTTC. This translates into CASSLGRQTSDEQFF.

The V call is TRBV4-2, the J call TRBJ2-1, with 11 positions matching TRBD2. The germline V gene has CDR1 LGHNA and CDR2 YNFKEQ. The CDR3 is 19 amino acids. The V segment lost 2 bases and the J segment 2 bases; nucleotides outside the gene matches: 11. This CDR3 is CASSQLSGRGLGAYNEQFF. In DNA form, the CDR3 reads TGTGCCAGCAGCCAACTTAGCGGGAGGGGCTTGGGCGCCTACAATGAGCAGTTCTTC.

CDR3 region: CASRGEPGGYEQYF. In nucleotides, the CDR3 is TGTGCCAGCAGAGGAGAGCCAGGGGGTTACGAGCAGTACTTC. This chain joins TRBV11-3 and TRBJ2-7; 7 bases agree with TRBD1. Germline V CDR1 and CDR2: SGHNT, YENEEA. The CDR3 is 14 amino acids. Trimming removed 6 bases from V and 4 bases from J; junction bases left unmatched: 9.

The chain combines TRBV19 with TRBJ2-1, with 8 bases that match TRBD2. Per germline, CDR1 LNHDA and CDR2 SQIVND (reference sequence). The CDR3 covers 15 residues. With 3 bases clipped from V and 10 bases from J, the junction kept 11 bases outside the gene matches. The CDR3 nucleotides are TGTGCCAGTAGTATTTCGGGGGGGCCTTCGCACGAGCAGTTCTTC. Residues: CASSISGGPSHEQFF.

The genes are TRBV4-2 and TRBJ1-5; D gene ambiguous. The CDR3 has 14 amino acids. CDR1 is LGHNA, CDR2 YNFKEQ, per germline. V lost 9 bases and J 1 base, leaving 13 bases between the germline ends. CDR3 protein: CASREGTSNQPQHF. CDR3 nucleotide sequence: TGTGCCAGTAGGGAGGGAACAAGCAATCAGCCCCAGCATTTT.

The chain combines TRBV12-3 or TRBV12-4 with TRBJ2-2, with TRBD1 matching 9 bases. V trimming: 5 bases; J trimming: 13 bases; junction bases outside the gene matches: 5. The CDR3 runs 12 residues. The CDR3 DNA follows: TGTGCCAGCAGTCCAGGGACAGGGCGGCTGTTTTTT. Amino acids: CASSPGTGRLFF.

V gene TRBV10-3 combines with J gene TRBJ2-7; 8 bases are a match to TRBD2. V was pared by 6 bases and J by 4 bases, with 11 bases of the junction left unmatched. CDR1 is ENHRY and CDR2 is SYGVKD in the germline V gene. The CDR3 is 15 residues long. The CDR3 DNA reads as TGTGCCATCAGCATTCAAGCGGGAGAAAGGTACGAGCAGTACTTC. This encodes CAISIQAGERYEQYF.

The genes are TRBV14 and TRBJ1-2; D call uncertain. The CDR3 covers 13 residues. Per the germline V gene, CDR1 is SGHDN and CDR2 is FVKESK. Trimming pared 4 bases from V and 1 base from J, leaving 7 bases between. The CDR3 sequence is CASSLQLNYGYTF. The DNA for the CDR3 is TGTGCCAGCAGCCTACAGCTTAACTATGGCTACACCTTC.

The chain combines TRBV7-2 with TRBJ1-5; the D gene is possibly TRBD1 (5 bases). From germline, CDR1 is SGHTA and CDR2 FQGNSA. V gave up 1 base and J gave up 4 bases, with 11 bases separating them. The CDR3 spans 15 residues. CDR3 sequence reads: CASSLVGETNQPQHF. The CDR3, as DNA: TGTGCCAGCAGCTTAGTGGGGGAGACAAATCAGCCCCAGCATTTT.

This clone was seen a handful of times. CDR3: CASSLGRDYEQYF. CDR3 nucleotides: TGTGCCAGCAGCTTAGGAAGGGACTACGAGCAGTACTTC. V usage is TRBV7-2 and J usage is TRBJ2-7; no definite D call. The germline V gene has CDR1 SGHTA and CDR2 FQGNSA. V lost 1 base and J 3 bases, leaving 7 bases between the germline ends. CDR3 length: 13 residues.